This T cell receptor beta chain was obtained from a study of blood T cell repertoires in COVID-19. On the study more broadly: The cDNA or gDNA used as material had been derived from T cells, B-cell-depleted T cells, or PBMCs.

Profiled with immunoSEQ multiplex PCR; TCRdb holds only in-frame clones, not every one. The sample lists roughly 420,000 clones, around 87% occurring once. This clone was seen more than once but under ten times. The CDR3 totals 13 residues. V shed 5 bases and J shed 8 bases, with 15 bases lying between them. Input material: PBMCs or T cells enriched from blood (not recorded which). The source is a woman between 25 and 40 years old with acute COVID-19. J is TRBJ1-1 and V is TRBV12-3 or TRBV12-4; D is uncertain. Here the CDR3 DNA reads TGTGCCAGCAGTCCTTTTTCGAGTCTCGAAGCTTTCTTT. Translated, it gives CASSPFSSLEAFF.